What follows are 11 T cell receptor beta chains derived from one specimen sequenced in a study of CDR3 diversity in severe acne. TCRdb passed the PCR reads through MiXCR, listing each CDR3 protein once. The table has fewer than 100,000 distinct CDR3 sequences, 50% to 65% seen once; the top ten hold roughly an eighth. The sequencing sample was made of blood. All receptors come from a male donor in good health, without acne.

This clonotype was counted between two and nine times. V is TRBV7-2 and J is TRBJ2-5; 8 positions match TRBD1. Trimming took 5 bases from V and 1 from J; bases not matched to a gene: 6. The CDR3 length is 15 residues. Germline lookup yields CDR1 SGHTA and CDR2 FQGNSA. The CDR3 loop reads CASSPRTGLQETQYF. The CDR3 nucleotides are TGTGCCAGCAGCCCCCGGACAGGGCTCCAAGAGACCCAGTACTTC.

Many counts were recorded for this clonotype. This rearrangement joins TRBV29-1 to TRBJ1-1; a weak D match, TRBD1 (5 bases). The V gene's germline CDR1 is SQVTM and CDR2 ANQGSEA. Between the trimmed V and J ends, which lost 5 bases and 1 base, there was a span of 11 bases. The CDR3 contains 13 residues. The CDR3 sequence is CSVLDDRNTEAFF. The CDR3 nucleotides read TGCAGCGTTCTTGATGACAGGAACACTGAAGCTTTCTTT. The complete variable domain, with remaining parts taken from reference TRBV29-1 and TRBJ1-1, reads SAVISQKPSRDICQRGTSLTIQCQVDSQVTMMFWYRQQPGQSLTLIATANQGSEATYESGFVIDKFPISRPNLTFSTLTVSNMSPEDSSIYLCSVLDDRNTEAFFGQGTRLTVV.

This clonotype was seen a few times. The gene calls are TRBV6-5 and TRBJ1-1; perhaps TRBD1 as D (5 bases). V lost 7 bases to trimming and J lost 4 bases, with 13 bases between them. This CDR3 contains 13 residues. CDR1 and CDR2 from the germline V gene are MNHEY and SVGAGI. For the CDR3, the DNA is TGTGCCAGCATCACCCAGGGTAGCACTGAAGCTTTCTTT. Translated: CASITQGSTEAFF.

This sequence joins TRBV29-1 and TRBJ1-4; D call uncertain. This CDR3 region has 13 residues. Germline loops: CDR1 SQVTM, CDR2 ANQGSEA. V was cut by 5 bases and J by 4 bases, with 11 bases left in between. The CDR3 bases are TGCAGCGTTAGCAGAGCCTTTAATGAAAAACTGTTTTTT. Its translation: CSVSRAFNEKLFF.

The chain carries TRBV6-5 and TRBJ2-1; D could derive from TRBD1 or TRBD2 (7 bases each). The germline V gene encodes CDR1 MNHEY and CDR2 SVGAGI. The CDR3 is 15 residues long. The V end was cut by 5 bases, the J end by 8 bases, with 19 bases between. CDR3 in amino acids: CASSEIGGTSDEQFF. The CDR3 nucleotides read TGTGCCAGCAGTGAAATAGGGGGCACTAGCGATGAGCAGTTCTTC.

The genes are TRBV5-1 and TRBJ2-7; 8 bases line up with TRBD2. The CDR3 loop spans 19 amino acids. In germline, CDR1 is SGHRS, CDR2 YFSETQ. J gave up 0 bases and V 1 base, and 15 bases lay outside the gene matches. CDR3 DNA: TGCGCCAGCAGCTTGATCTGGAGCGGGAGTTCCCTTAGCTCCTACGAGCAGTACTTC. Translating it yields CASSLIWSGSSLSSYEQYF.

This clonotype was observed at least ten times. The chain combines TRBV27 with TRBJ1-4, with D tentatively TRBD1 (5 bases). Germline V gene lookup returns CDR1 MNHEY and CDR2 SMNVEV (reference sequence). The CDR3 has 13 residues. Trimming took 10 bases from V and 4 from J, leaving 13 bases between them. CDR3 amino acids: CATGKGNNEKLFF. The CDR3 nucleotides are TGTGCCACCGGAAAGGGGAATAATGAAAAACTGTTTTTT.

For the CDR3, the DNA is TGTGCCAGTAGTATCAATGGGGAGACTGGAAACACCATATATTTT. Encoded protein: CASSINGETGNTIYF. The V call is TRBV19, the J call TRBJ1-3; no clear D gene. The length of the CDR3 is 15 residues. Between the trimmed V and J ends, which lost 3 bases and 2 bases, there was a span of 11 bases. From germline, CDR1 is LNHDA and CDR2 SQIVND (reference sequence). Drawing the rest from reference TRBV19 and TRBJ1-3, the complete variable domain is DGGITQSPKYLFRKEGQNVTLSCEQNLNHDAMYWYRQDPGQGLRLIYYSQIVNDFQKGDIAEGYSVSREKKESFPLTVTSAQKNPTAFYLCASSINGETGNTIYFGEGSWLTVV.

The chain uses TRBV7-8 and TRBJ1-2; no reliable D call. CDR1 is SGHVS, CDR2 FQNEAQ, per germline. This CDR3 region has 14 residues. The germline V and J ends were trimmed by 2 bases and 4 bases, with 11 bases remaining between them. CDR3 in DNA: TGTGCCAGCAGCTTAAACTCCGGCGGCTATGGCTACACCTTC. It encodes CASSLNSGGYGYTF.

This clonotype is a singleton in its sample. CDR3 amino acids: CSASPPGRGGEQYF. The CDR3 DNA follows: TGCAGTGCTAGCCCCCCCGGGAGAGGTGGCGAGCAGTACTTC. The chain joins TRBV20-1 to TRBJ2-7; D possibly corresponds to TRBD2 (6 bases). CDR3 size: 14 residues. CDR1 is DFQATT, CDR2 SNEGSKA, per germline (reference sequence). Trimming removed 3 bases at V and 6 bases at J, with 18 bases between.

The chain combines TRBV20-1 with TRBJ2-3, with TRBD1 matching over 7 bases. The J segment lost 2 bases and the V segment lost 5 bases, leaving 16 bases of the junction unmatched. This CDR3 is 17 amino acids long. Germline V CDR1 and CDR2: DFQATT, SNEGSKA (reference sequence). The CDR3 coding sequence is TGCAGTGCTGACGACAGGGATTGGGAGTTTTTCACAGATACGCAGTATTTT. It yields the protein CSADDRDWEFFTDTQYF.